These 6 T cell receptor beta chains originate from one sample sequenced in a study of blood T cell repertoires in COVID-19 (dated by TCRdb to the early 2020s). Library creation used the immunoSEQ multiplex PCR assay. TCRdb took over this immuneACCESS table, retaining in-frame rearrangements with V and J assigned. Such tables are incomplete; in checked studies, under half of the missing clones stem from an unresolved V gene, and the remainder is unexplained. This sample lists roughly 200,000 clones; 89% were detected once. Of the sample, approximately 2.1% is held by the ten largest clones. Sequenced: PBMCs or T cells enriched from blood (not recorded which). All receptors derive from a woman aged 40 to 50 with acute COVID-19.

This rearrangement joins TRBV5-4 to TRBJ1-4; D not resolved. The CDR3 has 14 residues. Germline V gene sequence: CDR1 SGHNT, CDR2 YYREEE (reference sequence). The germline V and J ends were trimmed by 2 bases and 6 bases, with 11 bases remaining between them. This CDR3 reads CASSLSPSDEKLFF. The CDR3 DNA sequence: TGTGCCAGCAGCTTAAGTCCGTCGGATGAAAAACTGTTTTTT.

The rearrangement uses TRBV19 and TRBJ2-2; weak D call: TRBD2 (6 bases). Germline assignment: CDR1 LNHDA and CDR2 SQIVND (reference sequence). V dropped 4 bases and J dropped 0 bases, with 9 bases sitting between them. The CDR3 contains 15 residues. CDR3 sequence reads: CASSKSGSNTGELFF. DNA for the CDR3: TGTGCCAGTAGTAAGAGCGGGTCGAACACCGGGGAGCTGTTTTTT.

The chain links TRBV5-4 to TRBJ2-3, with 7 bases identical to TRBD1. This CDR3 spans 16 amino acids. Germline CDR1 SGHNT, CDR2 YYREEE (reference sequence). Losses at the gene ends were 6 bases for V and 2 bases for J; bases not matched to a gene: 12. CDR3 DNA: TGTGCCAGCATAAAGGGGGCCCCTTCGTCCACAGATACGCAGTATTTT. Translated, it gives CASIKGAPSSTDTQYF.

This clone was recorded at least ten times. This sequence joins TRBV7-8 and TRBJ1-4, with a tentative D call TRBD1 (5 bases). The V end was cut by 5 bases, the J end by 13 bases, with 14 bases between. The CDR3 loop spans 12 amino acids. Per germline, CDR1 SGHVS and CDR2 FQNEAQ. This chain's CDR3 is CASSTDSSLLFF. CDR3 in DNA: TGTGCCAGCAGCACCGACAGTTCTCTACTGTTTTTT.

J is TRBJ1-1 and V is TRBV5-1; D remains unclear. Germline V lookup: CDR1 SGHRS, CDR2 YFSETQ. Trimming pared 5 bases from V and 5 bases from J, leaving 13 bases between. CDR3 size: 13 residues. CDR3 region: CASSSNGVTEAFF. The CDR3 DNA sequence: TGCGCCAGCAGTTCGAACGGTGTTACTGAAGCTTTCTTT.

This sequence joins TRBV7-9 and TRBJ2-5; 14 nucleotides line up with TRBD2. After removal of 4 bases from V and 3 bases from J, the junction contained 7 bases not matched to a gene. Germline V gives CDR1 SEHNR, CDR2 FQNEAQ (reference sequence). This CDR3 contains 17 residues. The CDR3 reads CASSSPGLAGGKETQYF. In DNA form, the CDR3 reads TGTGCCAGCAGCTCTCCAGGACTAGCGGGGGGTAAAGAGACCCAGTACTTC. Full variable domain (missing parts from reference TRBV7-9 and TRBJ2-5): DTGVSQNPRHKITKRGQNVTFRCDPISEHNRLYWYRQTLGQGPEFLTYFQNEAQLEKSRLLSDRFSAERPKGSFSTLEIQRTEQGDSAMYLCASSSPGLAGGKETQYFGPGTRLLVL.